The source of this T cell receptor beta chain is a study of cytomegalovirus exposure and HLA in healthy donors. Regarding donors, all were healthy bone marrow donors. The CDR3 contains 14 residues. Per the germline V gene, CDR1 is GTSNPN and CDR2 is SVGIG (reference sequence). V was trimmed by 0 bases and J by 6 bases, leaving 15 bases between them. 60 Vbeta and 13 Jbeta primers were used in PCR. Sequenced by immunoSEQ multiplex PCR; TCRdb stores in-frame clones only, minus some. The table shows about 160,000 clones, with around four fifths occurring only once. Study-wide results and caveats: Accurate prediction of HLA-A and HLA-B alleles (for most subjects) was reportedly achieved from TCR beta sequences. Reports credit the classifier with highly specific, highly sensitive diagnosis of cytomegalovirus status. By a later analysis, the bulk of CMV-associated TCR beta chains appeared HLA-restricted.

In its sample, this clone was seen a few times. Its antigen is unidentified. This receptor was obtained from a man in his thirties or forties in good health and CMV-seronegative. The chain is built from TRBV30 and TRBJ2-7; a possible D gene is TRBD2 (6 bases). Sequencing was carried out using PBMCs. As DNA, the CDR3 is TGTGCCTGGAGTGTACTGGGAGGACAAGTCGAGCAGTACTTC. Translated: CAWSVLGGQVEQYF.